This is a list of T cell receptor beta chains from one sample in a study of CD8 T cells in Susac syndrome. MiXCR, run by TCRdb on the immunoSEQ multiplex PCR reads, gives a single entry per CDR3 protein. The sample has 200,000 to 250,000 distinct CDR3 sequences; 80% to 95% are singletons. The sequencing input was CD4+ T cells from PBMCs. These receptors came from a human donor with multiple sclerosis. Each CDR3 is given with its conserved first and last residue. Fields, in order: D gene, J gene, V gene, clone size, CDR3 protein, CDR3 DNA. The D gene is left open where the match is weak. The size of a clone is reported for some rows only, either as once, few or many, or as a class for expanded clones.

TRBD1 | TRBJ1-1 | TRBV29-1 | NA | CSVGTEMNTEAFF | TGCAGCGTGGGGACAGAAATGAACACTGAAGCTTTCTTT
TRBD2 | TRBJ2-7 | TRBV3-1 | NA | CASSQGTSGRYEQYF | TGTGCCAGCAGCCAAGGGACTAGCGGGCGGTACGAGCAGTACTTC
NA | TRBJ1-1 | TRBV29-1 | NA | CSVLTTVAEPEAFF | TGCAGCGTTCTGACAACAGTAGCGGAACCTGAAGCTTTCTTT
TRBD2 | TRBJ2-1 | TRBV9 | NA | CASNHGSGTSGGANNEQFF | TGTGCCAGCAACCATGGATCCGGGACTAGCGGGGGGGCCAACAATGAGCAGTTCTTC
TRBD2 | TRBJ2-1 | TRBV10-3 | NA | CAISEGLAGGLNEQFF | TGTGCCATCAGTGAGGGACTAGCGGGGGGGCTCAATGAGCAGTTCTTC
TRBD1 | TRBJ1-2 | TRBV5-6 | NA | CASSFGTGGADYGYTF | TGTGCCAGCAGCTTTGGGACAGGGGGCGCGGACTATGGCTACACCTTC
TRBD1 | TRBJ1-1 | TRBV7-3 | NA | CASSLTRSTGGLNTEAFF | TGTGCCAGCAGCTTAACGAGATCGACAGGGGGATTGAACACTGAAGCTTTCTTT
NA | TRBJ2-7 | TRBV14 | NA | CASSQELRYEQYF | TGTGCCAGCAGCCAAGAACTGAGGTACGAGCAGTACTTC
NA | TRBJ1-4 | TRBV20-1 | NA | CSARDLREENTEKLFF | TGCAGTGCTAGAGATCTTCGGGAAGAAAACACGGAAAAACTGTTTTTT
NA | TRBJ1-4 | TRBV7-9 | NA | CASSPGLEKLFF | TGTGCCAGCAGTCCGGGTCTGGAAAAACTGTTTTTT
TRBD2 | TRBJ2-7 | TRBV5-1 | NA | CASSPGLVNEQYF | TGCGCCAGCAGCCCGGGACTAGTTAACGAGCAGTACTTC
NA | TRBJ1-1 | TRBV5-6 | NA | CASSSRGRGLEAFF | TGTGCCAGCAGCTCCAGGGGACGGGGGCTTGAAGCTTTCTTT
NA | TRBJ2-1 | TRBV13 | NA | CASSLRRYLQFF | TGTGCCAGCAGCTTAAGGCGATATCTGCAGTTCTTC
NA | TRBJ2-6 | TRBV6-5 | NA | CASSYEAVGANVLTF | TGTGCCAGCAGTTACGAGGCAGTTGGGGCCAACGTCCTGACTTTC
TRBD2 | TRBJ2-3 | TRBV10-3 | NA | CAISDALAGDTDTQYF | TGTGCCATCAGTGATGCACTAGCGGGGGACACAGATACGCAGTATTTT
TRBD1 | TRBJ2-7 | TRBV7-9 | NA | CASSPDRGRLDEQYF | TGTGCCAGCAGCCCGGACAGGGGGCGACTTGACGAGCAGTACTTC
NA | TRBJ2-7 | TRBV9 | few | CASSVTYGSEQYF | TGTGCCAGCAGCGTAACTTACGGCTCTGAGCAGTACTTC
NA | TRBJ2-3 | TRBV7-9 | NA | CASSRGWDLHTDTQYF | TGTGCCAGCAGCCGGGGGTGGGACCTCCACACAGATACGCAGTATTTT
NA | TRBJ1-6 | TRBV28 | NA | CASSTPMVSPLHF | TGTGCCAGCAGTACCCCGATGGTGTCACCCCTCCACTTT
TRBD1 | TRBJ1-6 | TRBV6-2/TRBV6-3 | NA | CASSYIGTANSPLHF | TGTGCCAGCAGTTATATAGGGACAGCGAATTCACCCCTCCACTTT
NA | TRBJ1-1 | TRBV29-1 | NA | CSVATVPLGAEAFF | TGCAGCGTTGCAACAGTCCCCTTGGGCGCTGAAGCTTTCTTT
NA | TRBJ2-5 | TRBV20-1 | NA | CSASKRPLGETQYF | TGCAGTGCTAGTAAGCGCCCCTTGGGTGAGACCCAGTACTTC
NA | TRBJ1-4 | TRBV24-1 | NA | CATSDAAGVDEKLFF | TGTGCCACCAGTGACGCAGCAGGGGTTGATGAAAAACTGTTTTTT
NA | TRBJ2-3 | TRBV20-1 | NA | CSVHDSRTDTQYF | TGCAGTGTCCATGACTCCCGCACAGATACGCAGTATTTT
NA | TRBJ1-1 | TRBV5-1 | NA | CASTGTPNTEAFF | TGCGCCAGCACCGGGACACCCAACACTGAAGCTTTCTTT
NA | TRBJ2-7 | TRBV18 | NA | CASSPGTPDTYEQYF | TGTGCCAGCTCACCAGGGACACCGGATACCTACGAGCAGTACTTC
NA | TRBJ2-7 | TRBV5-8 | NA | CASSLNPTGQMSHEQYF | TGTGCCAGCAGCTTGAATCCTACAGGGCAAATGTCCCACGAGCAGTACTTC